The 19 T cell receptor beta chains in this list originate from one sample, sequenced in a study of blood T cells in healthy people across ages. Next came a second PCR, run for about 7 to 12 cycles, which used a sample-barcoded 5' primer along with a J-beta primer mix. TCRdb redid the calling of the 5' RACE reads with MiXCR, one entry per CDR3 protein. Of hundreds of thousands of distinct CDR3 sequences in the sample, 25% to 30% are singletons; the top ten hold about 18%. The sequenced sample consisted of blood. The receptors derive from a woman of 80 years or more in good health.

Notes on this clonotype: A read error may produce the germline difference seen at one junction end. The CDR3 DNA follows: TGCGCCAGCAGCCAAGTGGGGACTAGCACAGATACGCAGTATTTT. It translates to CASSQVGTSTDTQYF. The chain joins TRBV7-2 to TRBJ2-3; maybe TRBD2 (6 bases). Germline CDR1 and CDR2: SGHTA and FQGNSA. CDR3 size: 15 residues.

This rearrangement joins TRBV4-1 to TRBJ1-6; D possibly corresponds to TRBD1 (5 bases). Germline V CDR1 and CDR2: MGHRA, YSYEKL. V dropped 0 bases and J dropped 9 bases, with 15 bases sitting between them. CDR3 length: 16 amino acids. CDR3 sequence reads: CASSQDGTRNGSPLHF. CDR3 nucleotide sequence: TGCGCCAGCAGCCAAGACGGGACCCGAAACGGTTCACCCCTCCACTTT.

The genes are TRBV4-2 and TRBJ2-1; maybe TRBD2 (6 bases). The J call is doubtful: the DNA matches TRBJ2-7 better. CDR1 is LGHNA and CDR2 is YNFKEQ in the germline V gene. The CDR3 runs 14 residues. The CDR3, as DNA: TGTGCCAGCAGCCAGGGGACTGGGGTTTATGAGCAGTACTTC. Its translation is CASSQGTGVYEQYF.

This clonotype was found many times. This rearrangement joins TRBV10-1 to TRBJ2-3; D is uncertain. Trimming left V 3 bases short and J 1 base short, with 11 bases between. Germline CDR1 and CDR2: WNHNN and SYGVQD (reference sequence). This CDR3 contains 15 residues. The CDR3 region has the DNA TGCGCCAGCAGTGATGGTGGACCCCGCACAGATACGCAGTATTTT. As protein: CASSDGGPRTDTQYF.

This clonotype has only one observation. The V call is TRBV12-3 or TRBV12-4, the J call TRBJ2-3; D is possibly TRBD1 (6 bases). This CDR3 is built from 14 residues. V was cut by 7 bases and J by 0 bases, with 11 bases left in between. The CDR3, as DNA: TGTGCCAGCAACAGGGCCCCAAGCACAGATACGCAGTATTTT. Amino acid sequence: CASNRAPSTDTQYF.

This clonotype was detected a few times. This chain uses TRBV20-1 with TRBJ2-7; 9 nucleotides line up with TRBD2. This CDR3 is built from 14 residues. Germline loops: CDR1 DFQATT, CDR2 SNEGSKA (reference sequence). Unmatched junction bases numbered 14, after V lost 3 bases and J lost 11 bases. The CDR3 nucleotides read TGCAGTGCTAGTGGTTTAGCGGGGGTTCGGTTCGAGTACTTC. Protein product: CSASGLAGVRFEYF.

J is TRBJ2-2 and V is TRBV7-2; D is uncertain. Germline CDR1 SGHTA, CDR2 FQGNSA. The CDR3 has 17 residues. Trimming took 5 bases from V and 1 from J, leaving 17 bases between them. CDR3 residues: CASSASTYVVNTGELFF. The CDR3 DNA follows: TGTGCCAGCAGCGCAAGTACCTATGTTGTGAACACCGGGGAGCTGTTTTTT.

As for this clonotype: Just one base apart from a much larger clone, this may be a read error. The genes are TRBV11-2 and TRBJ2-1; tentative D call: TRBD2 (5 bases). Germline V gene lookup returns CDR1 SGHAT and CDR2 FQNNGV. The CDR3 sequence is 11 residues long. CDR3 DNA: TGTACCAGCAGCCCACCGGGGGAGCAGTTCTTC. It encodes CTSSPPGEQFF.

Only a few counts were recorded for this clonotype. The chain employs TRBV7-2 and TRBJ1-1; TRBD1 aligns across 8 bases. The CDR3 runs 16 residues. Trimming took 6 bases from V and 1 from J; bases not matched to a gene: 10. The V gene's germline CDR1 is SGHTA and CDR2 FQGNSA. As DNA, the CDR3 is TGTGCCAGCAGTCCAACGTGGACAGGGCCGAACACTGAAGCTTTCTTT. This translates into CASSPTWTGPNTEAFF.

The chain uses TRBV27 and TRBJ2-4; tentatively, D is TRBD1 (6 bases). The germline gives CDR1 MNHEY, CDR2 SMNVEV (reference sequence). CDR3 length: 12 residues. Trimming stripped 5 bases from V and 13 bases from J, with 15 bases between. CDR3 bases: TGTGCCAGCAGTCCGGGACATAGGGAGCAGTACTTC. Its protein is CASSPGHREQYF.

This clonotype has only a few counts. CDR3 loop: CASSPISVTEAFF. The CDR3 coding sequence is TGCGCCAGCAGCCCAATCTCAGTTACTGAAGCTTTCTTT. The chain has TRBV5-1 and TRBJ1-1; no definite D call. The V gene lost 4 bases and the J gene lost 5 bases, with 12 bases spanning the gap. Germline V gene sequence: CDR1 SGHRS, CDR2 YFSETQ. The CDR3 is 13 amino acids.

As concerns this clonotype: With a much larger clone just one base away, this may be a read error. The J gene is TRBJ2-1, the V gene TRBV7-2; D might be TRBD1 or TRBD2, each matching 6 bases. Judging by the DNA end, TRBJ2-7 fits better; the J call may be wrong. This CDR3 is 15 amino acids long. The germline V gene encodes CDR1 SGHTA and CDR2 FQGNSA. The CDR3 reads CASSFPQGGYNEQYF. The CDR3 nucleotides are TGTGCCAGCAGCTTCCCACAGGGAGGCTACAATGAGCAGTACTTC.

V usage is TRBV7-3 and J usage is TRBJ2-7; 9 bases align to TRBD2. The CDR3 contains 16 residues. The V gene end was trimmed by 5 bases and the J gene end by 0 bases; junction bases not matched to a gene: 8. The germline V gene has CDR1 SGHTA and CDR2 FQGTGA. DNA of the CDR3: TGTGCCAGCAGCCTGAAACCTAGCGGGAACTCCTACGAGCAGTACTTC. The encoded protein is CASSLKPSGNSYEQYF.

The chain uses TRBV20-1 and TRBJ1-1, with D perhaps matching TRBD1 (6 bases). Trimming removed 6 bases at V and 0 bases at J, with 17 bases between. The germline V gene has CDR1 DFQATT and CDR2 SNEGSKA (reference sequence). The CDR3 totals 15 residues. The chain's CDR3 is CSARLPTGLNTEAFF. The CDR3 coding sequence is TGCAGTGCCAGACTTCCTACAGGGTTGAACACTGAAGCTTTCTTT.

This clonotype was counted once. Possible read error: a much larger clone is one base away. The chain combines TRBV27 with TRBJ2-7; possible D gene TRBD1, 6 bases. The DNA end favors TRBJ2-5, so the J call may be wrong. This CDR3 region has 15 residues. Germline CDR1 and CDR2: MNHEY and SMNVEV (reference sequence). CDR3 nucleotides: TGTGCCGGCAGTCCCCTTTGGGGGACAAGGGTGACCCAGTACTTC. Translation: CAGSPLWGTRVTQYF.

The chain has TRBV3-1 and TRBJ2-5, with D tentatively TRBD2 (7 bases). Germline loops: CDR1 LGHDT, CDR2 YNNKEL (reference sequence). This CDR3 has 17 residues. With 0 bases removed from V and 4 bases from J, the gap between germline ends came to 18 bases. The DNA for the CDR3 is TGTGCCAGCAGCCAAGATAGGGGAGGGGGGCGGAGAGAGACCCAGTACTTC. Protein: CASSQDRGGGRRETQYF.

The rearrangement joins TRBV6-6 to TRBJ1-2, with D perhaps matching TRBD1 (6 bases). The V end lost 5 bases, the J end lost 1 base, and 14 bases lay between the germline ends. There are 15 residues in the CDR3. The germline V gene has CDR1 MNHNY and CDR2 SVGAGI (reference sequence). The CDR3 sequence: CASSPGQSVNYGYTF. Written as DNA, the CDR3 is TGTGCCAGCAGTCCTGGACAGTCCGTTAACTATGGCTACACCTTC.

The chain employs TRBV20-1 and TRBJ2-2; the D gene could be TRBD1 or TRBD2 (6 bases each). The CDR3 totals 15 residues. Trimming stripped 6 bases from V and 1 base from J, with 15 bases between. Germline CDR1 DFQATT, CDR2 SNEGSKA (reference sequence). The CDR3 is CSASRGALNTGELFF. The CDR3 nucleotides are TGCAGTGCCTCGAGGGGGGCGCTGAACACCGGGGAGCTGTTTTTT.

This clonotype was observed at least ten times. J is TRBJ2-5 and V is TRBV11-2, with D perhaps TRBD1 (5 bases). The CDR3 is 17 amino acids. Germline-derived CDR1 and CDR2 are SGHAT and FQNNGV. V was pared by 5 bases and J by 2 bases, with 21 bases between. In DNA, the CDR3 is TGTGCCAGCAGCCCAAGGGGTAATTCCGGGCTGCAAGAGACCCAGTACTTC. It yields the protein CASSPRGNSGLQETQYF.